These 11 T cell receptor beta chains originate from one sample sequenced in a study of tumor-infiltrating lymphocytes in primary liver carcinoma. The authors made TCR beta cDNA from around 500 ng total RNA with a constant-region primer. A slightly modified ARM-PCR protocol with three nested multiplex PCR rounds produced these TCR beta libraries. The first two PCR rounds, roughly 10 cycles each, used TRBV1-TRBV30 forward primers and a C-beta reverse primer. One entry per CDR3 protein results from TCRdb running MiXCR on the multiplex PCR reads. The profile shows fewer than 250,000 distinct CDR3 sequences, around three fifths of them singletons. Blood RNA was derived from unsorted whole blood, and germline DNA was extracted too. Sequencing used peripheral blood. The receptors were gathered from a woman between 55 and 75 years old with primary liver carcinoma and hepatitis B virus infection.

Remarks on this clonotype: A much larger clone lies a single base off, so this may be a read error. V is TRBV4-1 and J is TRBJ1-5, with D tentatively TRBD1 (6 bases). Germline CDR1 is MGHRA and CDR2 is YSYEKL. The CDR3 has 14 amino acids. Trimming left V 7 bases short and J 2 bases short, with 12 bases between. Here the CDR3 DNA reads TGCGCCAGCAACTGGGGGGGCGGCAATCAGCCCCAGCATTTT. Translating it yields CASNWGGGNQPQHF.

Notes on this clonotype: A single base separates this from a much larger clone, so it may be a read error. This chain connects TRBV30 to TRBJ2-5; D is unclear. Trimming removed 1 base at V and 5 bases at J, with 2 bases between. Germline V CDR1 and CDR2: GTSNPN, SVGIG (reference sequence). This CDR3 has 10 amino acids. CDR3 protein: CAWSAETQYF. CDR3 bases: TGTGCCTGGAGTGCGGAGACCCAGTACTTC.

The V gene is TRBV11-2, the J gene TRBJ1-1; 7 bases are a match to TRBD1. CDR1 is SGHAT, CDR2 FQNNGV, per germline. Trimming removed 4 bases from V and 11 bases from J; junction bases left unmatched: 7. CDR3 length equals 12 residues. This CDR3 reads CASSSIGGRAFF. In nucleotides, the CDR3 is TGTGCCAGCAGCTCCATAGGGGGCAGGGCTTTCTTT.

Worth noting for this clonotype: One end of the junction is discordant with germline, which a read error may explain. The gene calls are TRBV11-1 and TRBJ2-7; TRBD2 matches 11 bases. CDR3 length equals 15 residues. The germline gives CDR1 SGHAT, CDR2 FQDESV (reference sequence). The CDR3 sequence is CASGSPLAGAYKQYF. The CDR3 region has the DNA TGTGCCAGCGGCTCACCACTAGCGGGAGCCTACAAGCAGTACTTC.

The chain uses TRBV11-2 and TRBJ2-1; D uncertain. This CDR3 contains 16 residues. Germline V gene lookup returns CDR1 SGHAT and CDR2 FQNNGV. Trimming left V 1 base short and J 4 bases short, with 14 bases between. The CDR3: CASSLVMADTYNEQFF. CDR3 sequence (DNA): TGTGCCAGCAGCTTAGTTATGGCAGACACATACAATGAGCAGTTCTTC.

Details on this clonotype: The junction differs from germline at one of its ends, possibly a read error. The chain employs TRBV5-4 and TRBJ2-2; 12 nucleotides line up with TRBD2. This CDR3 has 16 residues. Germline CDR1 is SGHNT and CDR2 is YYREEE (reference sequence). CDR3 loop: CASSRRLAGATRELFF. The CDR3 DNA reads TGTGCCAGCAGCAGACGACTAGCGGGAGCCACCCGGGAGCTGTTTTTT.

A remark on this clonotype: An end of the junction differs from the germline gene, which may be a read error. This chain uses TRBV11-2 with TRBJ2-3; no definite D call. This CDR3 has 12 residues. Per germline, CDR1 SGHAT and CDR2 FQNNGV. As DNA, the CDR3 is TGTGCCTGCAGCTCGACTGTTCATGAGCAGTATTTT. Protein: CACSSTVHEQYF.

With regard to this clonotype: The junction and the germline gene differ at one end; a read error may be behind it. The chain has TRBV11-2 and TRBJ2-7; either TRBD1 or TRBD2 may supply D (5 bases each). Looked up from germline, CDR1 is SGHAT and CDR2 is FQNNGV. This CDR3 has 14 amino acids. The CDR3 sequence is CASNLAGGMDQQYF. The CDR3 coding sequence is TGTGCCAGCAACTTAGCTGGGGGAATGGACCAGCAGTACTTC. Combining the CDR3 with reference TRBV11-2 and TRBJ2-7 gives the whole variable domain EAGVAQSPRYKIIEKRQSVAFWCNPISGHATLYWYQQILGQGPKLLIQFQNNGVVDDSQLPKDRFSAERLKGVDSTLKIQPAKLEDSAVYLCASNLAGGMDQQYFGPGTRLTVT.

As to this clonotype: The limits of the CDR3 on the DNA are not certain, so only TCRdb's listed CDR3 is given. V and J are TRBV6-5 and TRBJ1-1. CDR1 and CDR2 from the germline V gene are MNHEY and SVGAGI. The CDR3 length equals 14 residues, ends included. CDR3 sequence: CTSSYFGGGTETFF.

The gene calls are TRBV5-8 and TRBJ2-1; TRBD2 aligns across 10 bases. Germline CDR1 is SGHTS and CDR2 is YDEGEE. The length of the CDR3 is 16 residues. With V trimmed by 3 bases and J by 7 bases, 10 bases remained unmatched. The CDR3 coding sequence is TGTGCCAGCAGCTACGTAAGCGGGAGGGCTCAGAATGAGCAGTTCTTC. Protein product: CASSYVSGRAQNEQFF. The full variable domain, completed using reference TRBV5-8 and TRBJ2-1, is EAGVTQSPTHLIKTRGQQATLRCSPISGHTSVYWYQQALGLGLQFLLWYDEGEERNRGNFPPRFSGRQFPNYSSELNVNALELEDSALYLCASSYVSGRAQNEQFFGPGTRLTVL.

In regard to this clonotype: This could be a read error, since a much larger clone is one nucleotide away. V usage is TRBV12-3 or TRBV12-4 and J usage is TRBJ2-1; 7 bases line up with TRBD2. The CDR3 is 15 amino acids. The CDR3: CTSSRGVADYNEQFF. The CDR3 DNA is TGTACCAGCAGCCGGGGGGTGGCCGATTACAATGAGCAGTTCTTC.